The 7 T cell receptor beta chains presented below share a single source sample, sequenced in a study of blood T cells in healthy people across ages. For the second PCR, which ran for about 7 to 11 cycles, a sample-barcoded 5' primer and a J-beta primer mix were used. Using its own MiXCR run on the 5' RACE reads, TCRdb lists one record per CDR3 protein. The table has approximately 800,000 distinct CDR3 sequences, approximately 65% seen once; the top ten hold about 30%. The sample consisted of blood. These receptors were obtained from a man aged 30 to 45 in good health.

The chain recombines TRBV14 with TRBJ2-7; D is uncertain. With 5 bases removed from V and 0 bases from J, the gap between germline ends came to 8 bases. CDR3 length: 13 amino acids. Germline values: CDR1 SGHDN, CDR2 FVKESK. CDR3 sequence: CASSIWTSYEQYF. Written as DNA, the CDR3 is TGTGCCAGCAGCATCTGGACCTCCTACGAGCAGTACTTC.

The CDR3 DNA is TGTGCCAGCAGTTTATGGTTCGAGCTAGCCAAAAACATTCAGTACTTC. Its protein is CASSLWFELAKNIQYF. The chain employs TRBV12-3 or TRBV12-4 and TRBJ2-4; D is unclear. This CDR3 spans 16 amino acids. The V gene lost 2 bases and the J gene lost 0 bases, with 11 bases spanning the gap.

V usage is TRBV20-1 and J usage is TRBJ1-4; tentatively, D is TRBD1 (5 bases). Looked up from germline, CDR1 is DFQATT and CDR2 is SNEGSKA (reference sequence). The germline V and J ends were trimmed by 1 base and 6 bases, with 12 bases remaining between them. The length of the CDR3 is 14 residues. This CDR3 reads CSARAGTAYEKLFF. The CDR3 nucleotides read TGCAGTGCTAGAGCCGGGACGGCTTATGAAAAACTGTTTTTT.

The chain employs TRBV24-1 and TRBJ2-2, with TRBD1 identical over 7 bases. The CDR3 extends over 17 amino acids. V shed 2 bases, J shed 6 bases, and the junction held 11 bases outside the gene matches. CDR1 and CDR2 from the germline V gene are KGHDR and SFDVKD. The CDR3 DNA follows: TGTGCCACCAGTGATTGGGGGACAGTTCCTCCAGCCGGGGAGCTGTTTTTT. Protein sequence: CATSDWGTVPPAGELFF.

Only a few counts were recorded for this clonotype. The rearrangement joins TRBV6-2 or TRBV6-3 to TRBJ2-7; 7 bases match TRBD1. This CDR3 has 13 residues. Trimming cost V 4 bases and J 12 bases; bases outside gene matches: 12. The germline V gene has CDR1 MNHEY and CDR2 SVGEGT. The CDR3 loop reads CASSSLPERQGYF. The CDR3, as DNA: TGTGCCAGCAGTTCCCTTCCCGAAAGACAGGGGTACTTC.

The V call is TRBV2, the J call TRBJ1-2; D unclear. The V end was cut by 8 bases, the J end by 4 bases, with 14 bases between. Germline V gene data show CDR1 as SNHLY and CDR2 as FYNNEI. CDR3 length: 13 amino acids. CDR3 DNA sequence: TGTGCCAGCTCGCGTACGGAGCTCTATGGCTACACCTTC. This gives the protein CASSRTELYGYTF.

The chain links TRBV20-1 to TRBJ2-5; maybe TRBD2 (7 bases). The CDR3 is 13 residues long. Germline lookup yields CDR1 DFQATT and CDR2 SNEGSKA (reference sequence). The V gene lost 1 base and the J gene lost 5 bases, with 11 bases spanning the gap. CDR3 bases: TGCAGTGCTAGAGCGGGGGGCGGGGAGACCCAGTACTTC. It is translated as CSARAGGGETQYF.